One and the same sample provided the 15 T cell receptor beta chains below, sequenced in a study of blood T cell repertoires in COVID-19. Produced via immunoSEQ multiplex PCR; TCRdb's table is partial and in-frame only. The sample lists more than 150,000 clones, 86% occurring once. Material for sequencing was peripheral blood. These receptors all come from a man between 65 and 80 years old with active or convalescent COVID-19.

This clone was counted many times. The V call is TRBV20-1, the J call TRBJ1-2, with D possibly TRBD1 on 5 matching bases. Germline V CDR1 and CDR2: DFQATT, SNEGSKA (reference sequence). The ends were cut back, 6 bases at V and 7 bases at J, with 15 bases in the middle. This CDR3 is 12 amino acids long. DNA for the CDR3: TGCAGTGCAAGTACAGGACCCGGTGGCTACACCTTC. Encoded protein: CSASTGPGGYTF.

This clone appeared a single time. The CDR3 nucleotides are TGCGCCAGCAGCTTGGGGGGACAGGCGGAACAGCCCCAGCATTTT. Amino acids: CASSLGGQAEQPQHF. The chain is built from TRBV5-1 and TRBJ1-5; TRBD1 matches at 8 bases. V shed 0 bases and J 7 bases; nucleotides not matched to a gene: 6. There are 15 residues in the CDR3. CDR1 is SGHRS and CDR2 is YFSETQ in the germline V gene.

CDR3 sequence reads: CASSIDSSKGEQYF. DNA for the CDR3: TGTGCCAGCAGCATTGACAGCAGCAAGGGTGAGCAGTACTTC. The V call is TRBV7-3, the J call TRBJ2-7; a possible D gene is TRBD1 (5 bases). The CDR3 loop spans 14 amino acids. CDR1 SGHTA and CDR2 FQGTGA come from the germline V gene. The V end lost 5 bases, the J end lost 7 bases, and 18 bases lay between the germline ends.

This clone was seen a single time. This chain joins TRBV6-5 and TRBJ2-1; 9 nucleotides match TRBD1. Germline-derived CDR1 and CDR2 are MNHEY and SVGAGI. This CDR3 has 15 amino acids. V shed 7 bases, J shed 5 bases, and the junction held 9 bases outside the gene matches. The CDR3 DNA is TGTGCCAGCATTAAAGGACAGGGGTCAGACAATGAGCAGTTCTTC. Its protein is CASIKGQGSDNEQFF.

This rearrangement joins TRBV18 to TRBJ1-1; D possibly corresponds to TRBD1 (6 bases). Trimming cost V 2 bases and J 4 bases, with 14 bases left between them. The CDR3 runs 15 residues. CDR1 is KGHSH, CDR2 LQKENI, per germline. The CDR3 is CASSPVRGAGTEAFF. CDR3 in DNA: TGTGCCAGCTCACCAGTGCGGGGGGCAGGCACTGAAGCTTTCTTT.

The J gene is TRBJ1-3, the V gene TRBV7-2; no definite D call. Trimming removed 1 base from V and 0 bases from J, with 7 bases in between. In germline, CDR1 is SGHTA, CDR2 FQGNSA. This CDR3 comprises 15 residues. The CDR3 nucleotides read TGTGCCAGCAGCTTAGAGAGTAACTCTGGAAACACCATATATTTT. Protein: CASSLESNSGNTIYF. Filled out from reference TRBV7-2 and TRBJ1-3, the complete variable domain reads GAGVSQSPSNKVTEKGKDVELRCDPISGHTALYWYRQSLGQGLEFLIYFQGNSAPDKSGLPSDRFSAERTGGSVSTLTIQRTQQEDSAVYLCASSLESNSGNTIYFGEGSWLTVV.

The chain recombines TRBV18 with TRBJ2-2; no reliable D call. V was pared by 3 bases and J by 5 bases, with 13 bases between. CDR3 length equals 15 residues. Germline values: CDR1 KGHSH, CDR2 LQKENI. The CDR3 coding sequence is TGTGCCAGCTCACCGTCCCTAACAGATACCGGGGAGCTGTTTTTT. This translates into CASSPSLTDTGELFF.

The chain combines TRBV30 with TRBJ1-4; no clear D gene. From germline, CDR1 is GTSNPN and CDR2 SVGIG (reference sequence). V was clipped by 1 base and J by 10 bases, with 10 bases between them. The CDR3 sequence is 12 residues long. The CDR3 reads CAWSAGFGKLFF. CDR3 DNA sequence: TGTGCCTGGAGTGCGGGGTTCGGAAAACTGTTTTTT.

The V call is TRBV5-5, the J call TRBJ1-1; 7 bases line up with TRBD1. In germline, CDR1 is SGHKS, CDR2 YYEKEE (reference sequence). V lost 6 bases and J lost 5; bases outside the gene matches: 13. The CDR3 is 15 residues long. CDR3 nucleotide sequence: TGTGCCAGCACCCGACCGGGACAGAGTTTTACTGAAGCTTTCTTT. Translating gives CASTRPGQSFTEAFF.

The chain combines TRBV18 with TRBJ1-1; TRBD1 is a possible D gene (5 bases). V was cut by 3 bases and J by 6 bases, with 17 bases left in between. Germline CDR1 KGHSH, CDR2 LQKENI. This CDR3 has 15 amino acids. The CDR3 sequence is CASSPPGAGRAEAFF. The CDR3 nucleotides are TGTGCCAGCTCACCCCCCGGCGCAGGGAGGGCTGAAGCTTTCTTT.

This rearrangement joins TRBV14 to TRBJ2-7; TRBD2 might be the D (5 bases). Trimming removed 0 bases at V and 10 bases at J, with 10 bases between. Per the germline V gene, CDR1 is SGHDN and CDR2 is FVKESK. This CDR3 region has 12 residues. CDR3 amino acids: CASSQDWAGQYF. The CDR3 DNA reads as TGTGCCAGCAGCCAAGATTGGGCGGGTCAGTACTTC. Drawing the rest from reference TRBV14 and TRBJ2-7, the complete variable domain is EAGVTQFPSHSVIEKGQTVTLRCDPISGHDNLYWYRRVMGKEIKFLLHFVKESKQDESGMPNNRFLAERTGGTYSTLKVQPAELEDSGVYFCASSQDWAGQYFGPGTRLTVT.

This clone occurred a few times. V usage is TRBV6-6 and J usage is TRBJ2-2; TRBD2 matches 8 bases. The V gene's germline CDR1 is MNHNY and CDR2 SVGAGI (reference sequence). The V and J ends lost 0 bases and 6 bases, in that order; junction bases with no gene match: 0. CDR3 length equals 14 residues. The DNA of the CDR3 is TGTGCCAGCAGTTACTCGCGGGGGGCCGGGGAGCTGTTTTTT. This translates into CASSYSRGAGELFF.

The chain links TRBV29-1 to TRBJ1-2; weak D call: TRBD1 (6 bases). V was pared by 6 bases and J by 2 bases, with 13 bases between. The CDR3 totals 13 residues. CDR1 and CDR2 from the germline V gene are SQVTM and ANQGSEA. Here the CDR3 reads CSVARGENYGYTF. CDR3 nucleotides: TGCAGCGTCGCCAGGGGAGAGAACTATGGCTACACCTTC. Using reference TRBV29-1 and TRBJ1-2 for the parts outside the CDR3, the full variable domain is SAVISQKPSRDICQRGTSLTIQCQVDSQVTMMFWYRQQPGQSLTLIATANQGSEATYESGFVIDKFPISRPNLTFSTLTVSNMSPEDSSIYLCSVARGENYGYTFGSGTRLTVV.

This clone was seen a single time. V usage is TRBV13 and J usage is TRBJ2-7, with TRBD2 identical over 10 bases. CDR3 length equals 15 residues. CDR1 is PRHDT, CDR2 FYEKMQ, per germline (reference sequence). The J segment lost 3 bases and the V segment lost 3 bases, leaving 5 bases of the junction unmatched. The DNA for the CDR3 is TGTGCCAGCAGCTTCACAGGACTAGCGGACTACGAGCAGTACTTC. Translated: CASSFTGLADYEQYF.

The rearrangement joins TRBV28 to TRBJ1-2; 7 bases are shared with TRBD1. V shed 1 base, J shed 0 bases, and the junction held 5 bases outside the gene matches. The CDR3 spans 16 residues. Germline CDR1 MDHEN, CDR2 SYDVKM. This chain's CDR3 is CASSLFGTETNYGYTF. In DNA, the CDR3 is TGTGCCAGCAGTTTATTTGGGACAGAAACTAACTATGGCTACACCTTC.